This TCR beta chain stems from a study of blood T cells in healthy people across ages (dated by TCRdb to between 2015 and 2016). Broadly, across the study: In model experiments, roughly one uniquely barcoded TCR beta cDNA molecule per two T cells was captured by template switching. To track age-related changes in TCR beta repertoire diversity, the study relied on deep sequencing normalized with unique cDNA molecular identifiers. Donors were grouped into four age groups: young (average roughly 17 years), middle-aged (about 40), aged (about 59) and long-lived (approximately 78). Using the same blood draw, the study looked at two additional independent replicas of 1 million unique cDNA reads for two donors, one aged 18 to 30 and the other aged 80 or older.

Systemically healthy Caucasian individuals from Russia, 39 in total and aged about 6 to 90 years, were included as donors. Each donor gave 8 to 10 milliliters of peripheral blood, drawn into EDTA-treated Vacutainer tubes. PBMCs were isolated by Ficoll-Paque density-gradient centrifugation, with at least 6 million obtained per sample. Trizol reagent was used to extract total RNA from PBMCs, with at least 6 micrograms per sample. Naive CD45RAhigh/CD27high T cell percentages were measured by flow cytometry on a PBMC aliquot from every donor. Trimming removed 1 base from V and 8 bases from J; the gene matches leave 11 bases unexplained. The germline V gene specifies SGHVS as CDR1 and FNYEAQ as CDR2. From the cysteine up to the phenylalanine, the CDR3 has a length of 17 residues. Left in the record is the CDR3 DNA by itself, 51 bases read in frame from the first base. This clonotype was seen more than once but under ten times. The clone's antigen remains unknown. There are no base qualities to consult, and no much larger clone falls within one base.

Libraries were made using 5' RACE. Sequencing relied on an Illumina HiSeq 2500. The second PCR ran for about 6 to 12 cycles and used a J-beta primer mix along with a sample-barcoded 5' primer. Each TCR beta cDNA molecule received a unique molecular identifier from a template-switch 5' adaptor carrying 12 random nucleotides. Each sample yielded at least 3 million CDR3-containing paired-end reads. First-strand cDNA was synthesized from all RNA with the Mint cDNA synthesis kit, primed by a TRBC-specific oligonucleotide. Following uracil-DNA glycosylase treatment, a first 18-cycle PCR with universal primers M1SS and BC2_uni_R was performed on all cDNA. The authors processed their data as follows. Normalization of each sample was performed by random selection of 1 million high-quality reads, each carrying a distinct molecular identifier. Reads sharing molecular identifiers were discarded rather than binned into consensus sequences. MiTCR, run with a Q25 quality threshold and the strictest error-elimination algorithm, handled CDR3 identification, clonotype clustering and error correction. Lower-bound total TCR beta diversity was estimated with a nonparametric unseen species model using Euler transformation. TCRdb reanalyzed the raw reads on its own, using fastp at Q25 for trimming and MiXCR for clone calling, and kept in-frame beta chains. A single entry per CDR3 protein holds the most common genes and DNA from its merged rows. What appears here as the V and J calls and clone size reflects TCRdb's work, not the paper's. This sample comprises 700,000 to 900,000 distinct CDR3 sequences, around 24% of them detected only once. The ten largest clones represent around 3% of the sample.

The paper's findings and limits, for the study overall: Total diversity estimates from one million sequenced T cells were considered lower bounds and underestimates. Observed TCR beta diversity correlated strongly with the percentage of naive T cells measured by flow cytometry. Conclusive comparison of naive and antigen-experienced compartments was prevented by the profiling of bulk unsorted PBMCs. Compared with the aged group, the long-lived group had more naive CD4+ T cells, fewer expanded clones and increased TCR diversity, suggesting age selection. Because the CMV infection status of the donors was unknown, age-related changes in expanded clonotypes may potentially have been confounded. Observed TCR beta diversity per million T cells fell roughly linearly with age, and a significant reduction was already apparent by age around 40.

Separately, the same data were catalogued under a study of T cells of mothers and their children. The second study, in turn, reports: Nine systemically healthy Caucasian individuals served as donors, namely three mothers together with their six children. cDNA synthesis consumed the entire amount of extracted RNA, loaded at around 1.5 ug RNA in each 15 ul reaction. In the second PCR, the M1S primer introduced both the sample barcodes and 2-4 random nucleotides. Over 8 million TCR beta CDR3 reads came from each mother, compared with some 3 million reads from each child. Thymic selection similarly shapes TCR recombination output in related and unrelated pairs, with minor effect from inherited differences. Related mother-child pairs always showed normalized repertoire overlap that was slightly higher than in unrelated mother-child pairs, though the difference was never significant. No persistent microchimeric T cell clones were detected, at a sensitivity of around 97 clones per million clonotypes. To look for features that set related mother-child pairs apart from unrelated individuals, the researchers ran deep NGS to compare the TCR beta repertoires of mothers and children. On average, the children were approximately 11 +/- 4 years old, while the mothers were about 40 +/- 4 years old. Libraries were sequenced on Illumina HiSeq 2000 with 100+100 nt paired-end reads after adapter ligation with NEBNext reagents. To prevent cross-contamination, the mother and child libraries were prepared a month apart and were sequenced in separate runs. Between 500,000 and 2,000,000 distinct TCR beta clonotypes were identified per donor. Naive TCR beta clonotypes were estimated from low-frequency clonotypes matched to each donor's FACS-determined naive share, without sorting.

The specimen sequenced was blood. The TCR comes from a boy aged 5-17 years in good health. Recombination joined TRBV7-6 with TRBJ1-4, with 9 bases matching TRBD1. The CDR3 in this case is CASSLDGKGQGEEKLFF. The DNA sequence is given as TGTGCCAGCAGCTTAGATGGAAAGGGACAGGGAGAAGAAAAACTGTTTTTT. Where the CDR3 stops, the reference TRBV7-6 and TRBJ1-4 genes take over; the full variable domain is GAGVSQSPRYKVTKRGQDVALRCDPISGHVSLYWYRQALGQGPEFLTYFNYEAQQDKSGLPNDRFSAERPEGSISTLTIQRTEQRDSAMYRCASSLDGKGQGEEKLFFGSGTQLSVL.